This T cell receptor (beta chain) is from a study of blood T cell repertoires in COVID-19. CDR1 and CDR2 from the germline V gene are SGHRS and YFSETQ. Trimming stripped 0 bases from V and 0 bases from J, with 7 bases between. This CDR3 contains 15 residues. Sequencing was performed with immunoSEQ multiplex PCR; in TCRdb, only in-frame clones are kept and a portion is missing. This sample has 150,000 or so clones; 84% occur once, and the top ten carry 5.5% to 7.5%. The material sequenced was PBMCs or T cells enriched from blood (not recorded which). This sequence was found in a woman aged 50 to 65 who had been exposed to COVID-19. V usage is TRBV5-1 and J usage is TRBJ2-1; D uncertain. The CDR3 DNA is TGCGCCAGCAGCTTGGACAGTAGCTCCTACAATGAGCAGTTCTTC. Translating it yields CASSLDSSSYNEQFF.